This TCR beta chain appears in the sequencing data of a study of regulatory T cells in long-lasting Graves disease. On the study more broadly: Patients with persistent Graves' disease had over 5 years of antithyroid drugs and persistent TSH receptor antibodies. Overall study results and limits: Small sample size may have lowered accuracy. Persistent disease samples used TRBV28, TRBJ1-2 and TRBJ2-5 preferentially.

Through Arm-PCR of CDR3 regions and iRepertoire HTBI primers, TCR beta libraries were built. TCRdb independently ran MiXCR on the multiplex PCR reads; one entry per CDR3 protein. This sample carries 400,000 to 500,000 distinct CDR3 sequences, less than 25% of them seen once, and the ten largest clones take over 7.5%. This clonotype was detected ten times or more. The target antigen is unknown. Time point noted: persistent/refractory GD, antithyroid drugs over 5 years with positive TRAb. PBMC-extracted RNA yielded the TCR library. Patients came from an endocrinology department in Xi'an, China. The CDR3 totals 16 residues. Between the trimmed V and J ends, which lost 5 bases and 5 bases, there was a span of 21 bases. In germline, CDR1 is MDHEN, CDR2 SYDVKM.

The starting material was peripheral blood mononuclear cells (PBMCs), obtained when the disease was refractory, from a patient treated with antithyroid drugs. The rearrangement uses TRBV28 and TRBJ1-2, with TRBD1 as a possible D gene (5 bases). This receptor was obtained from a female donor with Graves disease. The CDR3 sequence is CASSGGQGIMSYGYTF. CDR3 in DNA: TGTGCCAGCAGTGGTGGACAAGGAATCATGTCGTATGGCTACACCTTC.